These T cell receptor beta chains were read from a single sample in a study of T-cell reconstitution after alpha-beta-depleted transplantation in children. TCRdb reprocessed the PCR reads via MiXCR and lists one record per CDR3 protein. The sample lists almost 250,000 distinct CDR3 sequences, around 25% occurring once. This specimen consisted of PBMCs, obtained before TCRalphabeta/CD19-depleted stem cell transplant. These receptor sequences come from a girl aged 2-10 years with Fanconi anemia, due to receive a stem cell transplant. Both conserved end residues are part of each CDR3. D genes are given only for firm matches. Clone size is not always given. Where it is, it says once, few, many or a class for expanded clones.

clone size: NA; CDR3 length: 16; V gene: TRBV7-2; D gene: NA; J gene: TRBJ2-3; CDR3 DNA: TGTGCCAGCAGACGGAAACCGGATCCGCCCCCAGATACGCAGTATTTT; CDR3 protein: CASRRKPDPPPDTQYF
clone size: NA; CDR3 length: 12; V gene: TRBV20-1; D gene: NA; J gene: TRBJ2-5; CDR3 DNA: TGCAGTGCCGATCACTCTGGGGAGACCCAGTACTTC; CDR3 protein: CSADHSGETQYF
clone size: few; CDR3 length: 12; V gene: TRBV29-1; D gene: NA; J gene: TRBJ2-5; CDR3 DNA: TGCAGCGTTGTCCCGGCGCGAGAGACCCAGTACTTC; CDR3 protein: CSVVPARETQYF
clone size: NA; CDR3 length: 12; V gene: TRBV29-1; D gene: TRBD2; J gene: TRBJ2-1; CDR3 DNA: TGCACTGGCGGGAGTGGATACAATGAGCAGTTCTTC; CDR3 protein: CTGGSGYNEQFF
clone size: many; CDR3 length: 16; V gene: TRBV5-1; D gene: TRBD1; J gene: TRBJ2-3; CDR3 DNA: TGCGCCAGCAGCTTTGGGACAGGGCTGGGCGCAGATACGCAGTATTTT; CDR3 protein: CASSFGTGLGADTQYF
clone size: once; CDR3 length: 13; V gene: TRBV15; D gene: NA; J gene: TRBJ2-5; CDR3 DNA: TGTGCCACCAGCAGAGTCCCTGGAGAGACCCAGTACTTC; CDR3 protein: CATSRVPGETQYF
clone size: NA; CDR3 length: 13; V gene: TRBV10-3; D gene: NA; J gene: TRBJ2-1; CDR3 DNA: TGTGCCATCAGGGCCCCCGGGATCCATGAGCAGTTCTTC; CDR3 protein: CAIRAPGIHEQFF
clone size: many; CDR3 length: 14; V gene: TRBV20-1; D gene: NA; J gene: TRBJ2-7; CDR3 DNA: TGCAGTGCCGTCGGGACTCGCCTCTCCTACGAGCAGTACTTC; CDR3 protein: CSAVGTRLSYEQYF
clone size: NA; CDR3 length: 14; V gene: TRBV29-1; D gene: NA; J gene: TRBJ2-7; CDR3 DNA: TGCAGCGCTAGGACAGTGGCGGGTTCTTACGAGCAGTACTTC; CDR3 protein: CSARTVAGSYEQYF
clone size: NA; CDR3 length: 16; V gene: TRBV7-6; D gene: NA; J gene: TRBJ1-3; CDR3 DNA: TGTGCCAGCAGCTTGTCTTCAGGGTACCCTGGAAACACCATATATTTT; CDR3 protein: CASSLSSGYPGNTIYF
clone size: many; CDR3 length: 12; V gene: TRBV29-1; D gene: NA; J gene: TRBJ2-1; CDR3 DNA: TGCAGCGTTTCCAAGTCCTACAATGAGCAGTTCTTC; CDR3 protein: CSVSKSYNEQFF
clone size: NA; CDR3 length: 14; V gene: TRBV20-1; D gene: TRBD1; J gene: TRBJ1-2; CDR3 DNA: TGCAGTGCCAAAGGGACAGGAGCTAACTATGGCTACACCTTC; CDR3 protein: CSAKGTGANYGYTF
clone size: NA; CDR3 length: 16; V gene: TRBV11-2; D gene: NA; J gene: TRBJ2-1; CDR3 DNA: TGTGCCAGCAGCTTTGGGATCCCATTCACACACAATGAGCAGTTCTTC; CDR3 protein: CASSFGIPFTHNEQFF
clone size: NA; CDR3 length: 14; V gene: TRBV7-8; D gene: TRBD1; J gene: TRBJ2-1; CDR3 DNA: TGTGCCAGCAGCTTCACAGGGGCTTACAATGAGCAGTTCTTC; CDR3 protein: CASSFTGAYNEQFF
clone size: many; CDR3 length: 16; V gene: TRBV7-2; D gene: TRBD1; J gene: TRBJ2-2; CDR3 DNA: TGTGCCAGCAAGGGACCGGGACAGGGCAACACCGGGGAGCTGTTTTTT; CDR3 protein: CASKGPGQGNTGELFF
clone size: many; CDR3 length: 8; V gene: TRBV6-6; D gene: NA; J gene: TRBJ2-1; CDR3 DNA: TGTGCCACGAATGAGCAGTTCTTC; CDR3 protein: CATNEQFF
clone size: NA; CDR3 length: 16; V gene: TRBV2; D gene: TRBD1; J gene: TRBJ2-1; CDR3 DNA: TGTGCCAGCAGCTACAGGGGGCGGTCCTCCTACAATGAGCAGTTCTTC; CDR3 protein: CASSYRGRSSYNEQFF
clone size: many; CDR3 length: 15; V gene: TRBV6-1; D gene: NA; J gene: TRBJ1-6; CDR3 DNA: TGTGCCAGCAGTGATCTCGGACAGCCGAATTCACCCCTCCACTTT; CDR3 protein: CASSDLGQPNSPLHF
clone size: NA; CDR3 length: 15; V gene: TRBV20-1; D gene: TRBD2; J gene: TRBJ2-7; CDR3 DNA: TGCAGTGCTACCCCGGGACTAGGGTTCTCCTACGAGCAGTACTTC; CDR3 protein: CSATPGLGFSYEQYF
clone size: many; CDR3 length: 20; V gene: TRBV6-2/TRBV6-3; D gene: TRBD2; J gene: TRBJ2-3; CDR3 DNA: TGTGCCAGCAGTTACGGGGCATTCGGTGTGGAGCGGGAGAGCACAGATACGCAGTATTTT; CDR3 protein: CASSYGAFGVERESTDTQYF
clone size: NA; CDR3 length: 13; V gene: TRBV4-2; D gene: NA; J gene: TRBJ2-7; CDR3 DNA: TGTGCCAGCAGCCAAGGGTTGGGATACGAGCAGTACTTC; CDR3 protein: CASSQGLGYEQYF
clone size: few; CDR3 length: 13; V gene: TRBV5-1; D gene: NA; J gene: TRBJ2-7; CDR3 DNA: TGCGCCAGCAGCGTGGGACTCAGCTACGAGCAGTACTTC; CDR3 protein: CASSVGLSYEQYF
clone size: NA; CDR3 length: 18; V gene: TRBV5-1; D gene: NA; J gene: TRBJ1-1; CDR3 DNA: TGCGCCAGCAGTTTGGTCACCCCAAGACAGGTGCCGAACACTGAAGCTTTCTTT; CDR3 protein: CASSLVTPRQVPNTEAFF
clone size: NA; CDR3 length: 17; V gene: TRBV20-1; D gene: TRBD2; J gene: TRBJ2-7; CDR3 DNA: TGCAGTGCTAGTAACCTTATCGGACTAGCGGGAGGGGACGAGCAGTACTTC; CDR3 protein: CSASNLIGLAGGDEQYF
clone size: NA; CDR3 length: 16; V gene: TRBV5-1; D gene: TRBD2; J gene: TRBJ2-1; CDR3 DNA: TGCGCCAGCAGCGTCAGCGGGGGGGACTCCTACAATGAGCAGTTCTTC; CDR3 protein: CASSVSGGDSYNEQFF
clone size: NA; CDR3 length: 12; V gene: TRBV20-1; D gene: NA; J gene: TRBJ2-7; CDR3 DNA: TGCAGTGCTAGAGTAGGGCGCGACGAGCAGTACTTC; CDR3 protein: CSARVGRDEQYF
clone size: NA; CDR3 length: 13; V gene: TRBV30; D gene: NA; J gene: TRBJ2-5; CDR3 DNA: TGTGCCTGGAGTACCATCCTTGGAGAGACCCAGTACTTC; CDR3 protein: CAWSTILGETQYF
clone size: many; CDR3 length: 10; V gene: TRBV20-1; D gene: NA; J gene: TRBJ2-3; CDR3 DNA: TGCAGTGCGTCAAGAGATACGCAGTATTTT; CDR3 protein: CSASRDTQYF
clone size: many; CDR3 length: 15; V gene: TRBV6-5; D gene: NA; J gene: TRBJ2-5; CDR3 DNA: TGTGCCAGCAGTTACCCGGGACTCGTGGAAGAGACCCAGTACTTC; CDR3 protein: CASSYPGLVEETQYF
clone size: many; CDR3 length: 17; V gene: TRBV7-2; D gene: TRBD2; J gene: TRBJ2-3; CDR3 DNA: TGTGCCAGCAGCTTTCCCCAGCGGGGGCTTAGCACAGATACGCAGTATTTT; CDR3 protein: CASSFPQRGLSTDTQYF
clone size: NA; CDR3 length: 17; V gene: TRBV6-5; D gene: NA; J gene: TRBJ1-1; CDR3 DNA: TGTGCCAGCAGTTATTCCCCTCGGGTTTCTTGGAACACTGAAGCTTTCTTT; CDR3 protein: CASSYSPRVSWNTEAFF
clone size: few; CDR3 length: 19; V gene: TRBV25-1; D gene: NA; J gene: TRBJ2-3; CDR3 DNA: TGTGCCAGCAATCCATTCATTCCCCGGAATTCCCTAAAGTTGGATACGCAGTATTTT; CDR3 protein: CASNPFIPRNSLKLDTQYF
clone size: NA; CDR3 length: 13; V gene: TRBV12-3/TRBV12-4; D gene: NA; J gene: TRBJ1-5; CDR3 DNA: TGTGCCAGCAGCGACAGGTCAGGGCAGCCCCAGCATTTT; CDR3 protein: CASSDRSGQPQHF
clone size: many; CDR3 length: 14; V gene: TRBV12-3/TRBV12-4; D gene: TRBD2; J gene: TRBJ2-3; CDR3 DNA: TGTGCCAGCAGTTTAATAACCGGGGGGAATACGCAGTATTTT; CDR3 protein: CASSLITGGNTQYF
clone size: many; CDR3 length: 18; V gene: TRBV4-2; D gene: NA; J gene: TRBJ1-2; CDR3 DNA: TGTGCCAGCAGCCAATACAAGATAGGGAAACAACTCTTTTATGGCTACACCTTC; CDR3 protein: CASSQYKIGKQLFYGYTF
clone size: few; CDR3 length: 15; V gene: TRBV9; D gene: NA; J gene: TRBJ2-1; CDR3 DNA: TGTGCCAGCAGCGTATCGGGGAACCCCCACAATGAGCAGTTCTTC; CDR3 protein: CASSVSGNPHNEQFF
clone size: NA; CDR3 length: 14; V gene: TRBV20-1; D gene: TRBD1; J gene: TRBJ2-7; CDR3 DNA: TGCAGTGCTAGAGCTGGACAGGGCTCCTACGAGCAGTACTTC; CDR3 protein: CSARAGQGSYEQYF
clone size: many; CDR3 length: 14; V gene: TRBV27; D gene: NA; J gene: TRBJ2-1; CDR3 DNA: TGTGCCAGCAGTTTATCGGGGGGGCGAAATGAGCAGTTCTTC; CDR3 protein: CASSLSGGRNEQFF
clone size: NA; CDR3 length: 17; V gene: TRBV4-1; D gene: NA; J gene: TRBJ2-3; CDR3 DNA: TGCGCCAGCAGCCAAGAATGGGTAGGAGGGGGCACAGATACGCAGTATTTT; CDR3 protein: CASSQEWVGGGTDTQYF
clone size: NA; CDR3 length: 12; V gene: TRBV29-1; D gene: NA; J gene: TRBJ2-7; CDR3 DNA: TGCAGCGTTGGGTGGGCCTCCTACGAGCAGTACTTC; CDR3 protein: CSVGWASYEQYF
clone size: many; CDR3 length: 14; V gene: TRBV27; D gene: NA; J gene: TRBJ2-7; CDR3 DNA: TGTGCCAGCAGTTTGGTAAAGGGGGTCTACGAGCAGTACTTC; CDR3 protein: CASSLVKGVYEQYF
clone size: many; CDR3 length: 15; V gene: TRBV10-3; D gene: TRBD1; J gene: TRBJ2-7; CDR3 DNA: TGTGCCATCAGGCTTACCGAGACAGGGGACTACGAGCAGTACTTC; CDR3 protein: CAIRLTETGDYEQYF
clone size: few; CDR3 length: 12; V gene: TRBV7-9; D gene: NA; J gene: TRBJ2-1; CDR3 DNA: TGTGCCAGCAGCCCCCGGGCCAATGAGCAGTTCTTC; CDR3 protein: CASSPRANEQFF
clone size: NA; CDR3 length: 11; V gene: TRBV29-1; D gene: NA; J gene: TRBJ1-1; CDR3 DNA: TGCAGCGTTAACCCGGGACTCGGGGCTTTCTTT; CDR3 protein: CSVNPGLGAFF
clone size: many; CDR3 length: 15; V gene: TRBV12-3/TRBV12-4; D gene: TRBD1; J gene: TRBJ2-5; CDR3 DNA: TGTGCCAGCAGTCTAATCTCAGGGGGCGAAGAGACCCAGTACTTC; CDR3 protein: CASSLISGGEETQYF
clone size: NA; CDR3 length: 14; V gene: TRBV20-1; D gene: NA; J gene: TRBJ2-7; CDR3 DNA: TGCAGTGCCCCCAGACCTTCGACCTCCTACGAGCAGTACTTC; CDR3 protein: CSAPRPSTSYEQYF
clone size: NA; CDR3 length: 12; V gene: TRBV2; D gene: NA; J gene: TRBJ1-1; CDR3 DNA: TGTGCCAGCATCTCTTGGAACACTGAAGCTTTCTTT; CDR3 protein: CASISWNTEAFF
clone size: many; CDR3 length: 14; V gene: TRBV9; D gene: NA; J gene: TRBJ1-1; CDR3 DNA: TGTGCCAGCAGCGTAGCTCCTCTGAACACTGAAGCTTTCTTT; CDR3 protein: CASSVAPLNTEAFF
clone size: once; CDR3 length: 13; V gene: TRBV18; D gene: NA; J gene: TRBJ2-7; CDR3 DNA: TGTGCCAGCTCACGGGGGGACACCTGCGAGCAGTACTTC; CDR3 protein: CASSRGDTCEQYF
clone size: many; CDR3 length: 16; V gene: TRBV4-2; D gene: TRBD2; J gene: TRBJ2-3; CDR3 DNA: TGTGCCAGCAGCCAAGTTCTAGCGGGAGACACAGATACGCAGTATTTT; CDR3 protein: CASSQVLAGDTDTQYF
clone size: many; CDR3 length: 13; V gene: TRBV27; D gene: NA; J gene: TRBJ2-3; CDR3 DNA: TGTGCCAGCAGTTTAAGTTGGGCAGATACGCAGTATTTT; CDR3 protein: CASSLSWADTQYF
clone size: NA; CDR3 length: 12; V gene: TRBV20-1; D gene: NA; J gene: TRBJ2-7; CDR3 DNA: TGCAGTGCTGAGTGGCACTCCTACGAGCAGTACTTC; CDR3 protein: CSAEWHSYEQYF
clone size: many; CDR3 length: 13; V gene: TRBV27; D gene: NA; J gene: TRBJ2-2; CDR3 DNA: TGTGCCAGCAGGCCCAGAGGGACCGGGGAGCTGTTTTTT; CDR3 protein: CASRPRGTGELFF